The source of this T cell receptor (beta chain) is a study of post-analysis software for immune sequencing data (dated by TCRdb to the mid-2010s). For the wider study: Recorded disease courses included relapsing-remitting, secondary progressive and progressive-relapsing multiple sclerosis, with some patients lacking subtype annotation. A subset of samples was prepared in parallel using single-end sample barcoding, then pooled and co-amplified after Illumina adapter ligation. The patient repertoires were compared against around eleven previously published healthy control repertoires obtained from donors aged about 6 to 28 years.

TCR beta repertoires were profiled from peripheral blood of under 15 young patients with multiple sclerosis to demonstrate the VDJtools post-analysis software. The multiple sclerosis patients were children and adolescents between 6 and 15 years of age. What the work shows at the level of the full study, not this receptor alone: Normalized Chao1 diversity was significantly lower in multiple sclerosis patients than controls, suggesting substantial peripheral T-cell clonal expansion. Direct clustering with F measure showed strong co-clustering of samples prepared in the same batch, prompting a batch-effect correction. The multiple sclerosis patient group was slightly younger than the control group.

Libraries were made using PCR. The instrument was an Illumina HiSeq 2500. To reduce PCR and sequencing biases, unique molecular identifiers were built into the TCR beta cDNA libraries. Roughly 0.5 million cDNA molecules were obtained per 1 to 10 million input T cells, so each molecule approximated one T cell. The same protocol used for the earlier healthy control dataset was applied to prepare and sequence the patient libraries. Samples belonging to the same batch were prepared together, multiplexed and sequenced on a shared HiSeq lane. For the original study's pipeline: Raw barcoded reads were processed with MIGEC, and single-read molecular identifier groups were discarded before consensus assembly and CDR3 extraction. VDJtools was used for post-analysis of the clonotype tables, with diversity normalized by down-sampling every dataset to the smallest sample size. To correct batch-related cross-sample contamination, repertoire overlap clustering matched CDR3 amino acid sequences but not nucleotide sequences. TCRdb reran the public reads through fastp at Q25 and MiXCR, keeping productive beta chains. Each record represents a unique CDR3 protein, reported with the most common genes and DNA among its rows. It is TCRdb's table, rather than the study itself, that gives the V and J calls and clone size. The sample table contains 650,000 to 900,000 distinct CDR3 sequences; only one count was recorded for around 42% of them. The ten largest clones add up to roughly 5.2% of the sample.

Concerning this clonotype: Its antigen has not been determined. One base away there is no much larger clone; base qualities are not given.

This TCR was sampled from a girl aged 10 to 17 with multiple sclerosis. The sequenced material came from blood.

The DNA sequence is as follows: TGCAGTGCCCCCCCAGCGGGAGCGTCCGGGGAGCTGTTTTTT. This translates into CSAPPAGASGELFF. The chain was built from TRBV20-1 and TRBJ2-2, with 8 bases in between that match TRBD2. V has 6 bases trimmed and J has 6 bases trimmed; junction bases matching no gene number 9. Via the germline V gene (reference sequence), CDR1 is DFQATT and CDR2 SNEGSKA. Measured from the cysteine to the phenylalanine, the CDR3 is 14 residues long. Of all the DNA, just the CDR3 is kept, 42 bases in frame from base 1.